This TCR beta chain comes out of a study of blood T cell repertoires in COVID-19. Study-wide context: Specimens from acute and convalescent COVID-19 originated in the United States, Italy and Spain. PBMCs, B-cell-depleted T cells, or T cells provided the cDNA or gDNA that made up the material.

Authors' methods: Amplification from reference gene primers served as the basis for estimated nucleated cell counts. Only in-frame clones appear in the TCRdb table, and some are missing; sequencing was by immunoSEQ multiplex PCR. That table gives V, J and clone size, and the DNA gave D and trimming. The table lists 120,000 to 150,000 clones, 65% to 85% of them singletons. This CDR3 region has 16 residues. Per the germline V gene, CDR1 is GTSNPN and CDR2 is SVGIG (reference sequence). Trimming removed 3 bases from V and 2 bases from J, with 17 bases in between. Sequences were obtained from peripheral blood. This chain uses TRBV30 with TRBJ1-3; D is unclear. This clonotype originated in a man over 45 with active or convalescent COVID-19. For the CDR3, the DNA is TGTGCCTGGAGCGGGGAGTTAACATGGGCTGGAAACACCATATATTTT. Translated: CAWSGELTWAGNTIYF.